Sequencing of this T cell receptor beta chain was carried out in a study of blood T cell repertoires in COVID-19. The protocol was immunoSEQ multiplex PCR, while the TCRdb copy is restricted to in-frame clones and leaves out a portion. The sample holds about 240,000 clones; approximately 86% are singletons and the top ten take about 3.3%. The study recruited people aged about 18 to 95 years across about two dozen US areas. CDR3 length equals 17 residues. V lost 5 bases, J lost 4 bases, and 10 bases stayed unmatched. The germline V gene encodes CDR1 MGHDK and CDR2 SYGVNS. Sequencing used PBMCs or T cells enriched from blood (not recorded which). This TCR came from a woman aged 40 to 55 with acute COVID-19. V usage is TRBV25-1 and J usage is TRBJ2-3; 12 bases line up with TRBD1. The CDR3 nucleotides read TGTGCCAGCAGTTTTTACACCGGGACAGGGGGCGCAGATACGCAGTATTTT. It translates to CASSFYTGTGGADTQYF.